This T cell receptor beta chain originates from a study of blood T cell repertoires in COVID-19. Study-wide context: Some COVID-19 samples were acute and others convalescent; all came from the United States, Italy and Spain. Nucleic acid was either cDNA or gDNA, and it came from T cells, B-cell-depleted T cells, or PBMCs.

The germline gives CDR1 LNHDA, CDR2 SQIVND (reference sequence). After removal of 3 bases from V and 5 bases from J, the junction contained 7 bases not matched to a gene. The CDR3 covers 16 residues. As originally analysed: Scientists estimated how many nucleated cells there were by amplifying reference gene primers. Profiled with immunoSEQ multiplex PCR; TCRdb holds only in-frame clones, not every one. That table is the source of V, J and clone size, and D and trimming were worked out from the DNA. The table includes 65,000 to 90,000 clones, 86% detected once. The genes are TRBV19 and TRBJ1-5, with 10 bases lining up with TRBD1. What was sequenced was peripheral blood. This sequence originates from a man aged 50 to 60 with active COVID-19. The CDR3 DNA sequence: TGTGCCAGTAGTATTCTCCGACAGGGGGCATATCAGCCCCAGCATTTT. It encodes CASSILRQGAYQPQHF.